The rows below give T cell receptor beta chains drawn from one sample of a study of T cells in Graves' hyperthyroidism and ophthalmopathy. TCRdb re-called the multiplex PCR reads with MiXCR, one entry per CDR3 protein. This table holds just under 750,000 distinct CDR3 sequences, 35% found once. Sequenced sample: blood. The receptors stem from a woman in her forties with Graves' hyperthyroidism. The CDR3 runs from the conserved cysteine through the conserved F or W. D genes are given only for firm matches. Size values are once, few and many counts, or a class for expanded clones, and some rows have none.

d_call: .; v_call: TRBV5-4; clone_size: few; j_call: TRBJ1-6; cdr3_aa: CASSQVILAEGNSPLHF; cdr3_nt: TGCGCCAGCAGCCAAGTCATCTTGGCAGAAGGTAATTCACCCCTCCACTTT
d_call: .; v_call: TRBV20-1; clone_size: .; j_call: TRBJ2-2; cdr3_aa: CSAPSRERGELFF; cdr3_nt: TGCAGTGCCCCTTCCAGGGAACGCGGGGAGCTGTTTTTT
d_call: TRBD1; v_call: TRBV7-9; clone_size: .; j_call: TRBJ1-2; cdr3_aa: CAITLVPGQGGGYTF; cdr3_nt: TGTGCCATCACACTAGTTCCGGGACAGGGGGGAGGCTACACCTTC
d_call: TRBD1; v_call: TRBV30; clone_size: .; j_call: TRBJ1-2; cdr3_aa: CAWARGTGYGYTF; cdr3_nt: TGTGCCTGGGCAAGAGGGACAGGGTACGGCTACACCTTC
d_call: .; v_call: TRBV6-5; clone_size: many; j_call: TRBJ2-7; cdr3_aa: CATNTGRSGRQYF; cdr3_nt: TGTGCCACTAACACTGGACGGTCGGGACGGCAGTACTTC
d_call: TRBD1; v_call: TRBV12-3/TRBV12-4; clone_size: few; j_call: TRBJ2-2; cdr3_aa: CASSTRAGGFPGELFF; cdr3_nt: TGTGCCAGCAGCACTCGGGCAGGGGGCTTCCCCGGGGAGCTGTTTTTT
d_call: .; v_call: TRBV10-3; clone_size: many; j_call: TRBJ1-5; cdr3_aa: CAISEQGYRNQPQHF; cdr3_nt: TGTGCCATCAGTGAACAGGGATATCGAAATCAGCCCCAGCATTTT
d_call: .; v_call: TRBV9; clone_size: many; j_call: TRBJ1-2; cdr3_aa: CASSVAESDYGYTF; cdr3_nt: TGTGCCAGCAGCGTAGCTGAAAGCGATTATGGCTACACCTTC
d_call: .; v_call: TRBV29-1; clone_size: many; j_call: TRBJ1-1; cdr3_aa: CSDWQEVGAFF; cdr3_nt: TGCAGCGACTGGCAGGAGGTAGGAGCTTTCTTT
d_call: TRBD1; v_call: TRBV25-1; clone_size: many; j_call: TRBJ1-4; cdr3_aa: CATTDRVNEKLFF; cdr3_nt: TGTGCCACTACGGACAGGGTTAATGAAAAACTGTTTTTT
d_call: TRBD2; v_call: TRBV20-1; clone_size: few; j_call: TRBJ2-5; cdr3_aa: CSARVASGGASQTQYF; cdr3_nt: TGCAGTGCTAGAGTGGCTAGCGGGGGGGCCTCCCAGACCCAGTACTTC
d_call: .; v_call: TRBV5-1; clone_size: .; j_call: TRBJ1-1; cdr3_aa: CASSLAWGNFAEAFF; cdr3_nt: TGCGCCAGCAGCTTGGCCTGGGGGAATTTCGCTGAAGCTTTCTTT
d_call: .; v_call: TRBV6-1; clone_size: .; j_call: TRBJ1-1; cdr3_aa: CASSSYKAHLNTEAFF; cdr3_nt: TGTGCCAGCAGTAGCTACAAGGCTCACTTGAACACTGAAGCTTTCTTT
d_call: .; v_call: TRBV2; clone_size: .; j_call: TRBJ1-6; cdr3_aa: CASSQERRNSFNSPLHF; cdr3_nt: TGTGCCAGCAGCCAAGAGCGGAGAAACTCCTTTAATTCACCCCTCCACTTT
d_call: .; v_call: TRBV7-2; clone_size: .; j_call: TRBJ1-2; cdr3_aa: CASSQPTRSPIYGYTF; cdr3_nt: TGCGCCAGCAGCCAACCCACCAGGAGCCCAATCTATGGCTACACCTTC
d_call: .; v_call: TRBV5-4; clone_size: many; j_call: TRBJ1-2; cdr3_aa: CASSLDSRGYTF; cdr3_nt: TGTGCCAGCAGCTTGGACAGTAGAGGCTACACCTTC
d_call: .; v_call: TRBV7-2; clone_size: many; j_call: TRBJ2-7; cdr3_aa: CASSLMYGTYEQYF; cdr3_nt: TGTGCCAGCAGCTTAATGTACGGTACCTACGAGCAGTACTTC
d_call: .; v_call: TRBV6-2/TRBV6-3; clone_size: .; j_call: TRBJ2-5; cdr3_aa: CASTEWDLETQYF; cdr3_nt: TGTGCCAGCACCGAATGGGATTTGGAGACCCAGTACTTC
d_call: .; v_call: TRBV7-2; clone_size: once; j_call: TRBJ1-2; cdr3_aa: CASSQEAAYTF; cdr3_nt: TGTGCCAGCAGTCAAGAGGCAGCCTACACCTTC
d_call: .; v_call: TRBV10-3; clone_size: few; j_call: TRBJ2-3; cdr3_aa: CAIRPGLSTDTQYF; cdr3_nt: TGTGCCATCAGGCCGGGACTCAGCACAGATACGCAGTATTTT
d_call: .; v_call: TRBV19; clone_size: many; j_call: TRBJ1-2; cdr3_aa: CASKPANYGYTF; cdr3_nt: TGTGCCAGTAAACCAGCTAACTATGGCTACACCTTC
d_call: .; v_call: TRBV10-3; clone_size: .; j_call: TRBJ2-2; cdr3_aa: CASSSTSGTLNTGELFF; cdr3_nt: TGTGCCAGCAGTTCCACCTCCGGGACACTCAACACCGGGGAGCTGTTTTTT
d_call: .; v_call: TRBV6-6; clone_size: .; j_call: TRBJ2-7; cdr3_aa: CASRRPLHEQYF; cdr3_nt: TGTGCCAGCCGGAGACCTCTCCACGAGCAGTACTTC
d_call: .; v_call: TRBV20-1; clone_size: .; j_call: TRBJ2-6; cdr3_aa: CSASDRANVLTF; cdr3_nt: TGCAGTGCTTCCGACAGGGCCAACGTCCTGACTTTC
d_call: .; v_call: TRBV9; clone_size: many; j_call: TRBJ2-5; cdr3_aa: CASSREAGALVTQYF; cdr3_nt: TGTGCCAGCAGCCGTGAGGCAGGTGCCCTCGTTACCCAGTACTTC
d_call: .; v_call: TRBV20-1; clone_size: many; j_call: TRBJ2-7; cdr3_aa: CSAPWVGDEQYF; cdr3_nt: TGCAGTGCTCCGTGGGTTGGCGACGAGCAGTACTTC
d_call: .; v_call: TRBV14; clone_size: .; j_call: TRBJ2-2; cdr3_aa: CASSQDLRELFF; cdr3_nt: TGTGCCAGCAGCCAAGATCTAAGGGAGCTGTTTTTT
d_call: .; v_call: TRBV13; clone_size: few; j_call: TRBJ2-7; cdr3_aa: CASSFGEIVYEQYF; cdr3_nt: TGTGCCAGCAGCTTCGGGGAAATCGTCTACGAGCAGTACTTC
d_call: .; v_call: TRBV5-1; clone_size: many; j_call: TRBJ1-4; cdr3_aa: CASSFPGVDEKLFF; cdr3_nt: TGCGCCAGCAGTTTTCCGGGCGTCGATGAAAAACTGTTTTTT
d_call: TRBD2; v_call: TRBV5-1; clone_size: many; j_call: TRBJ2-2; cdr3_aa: CASSVSSGYTGELFF; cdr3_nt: TGCGCCAGCAGCGTATCTAGCGGTTACACCGGGGAGCTGTTTTTT
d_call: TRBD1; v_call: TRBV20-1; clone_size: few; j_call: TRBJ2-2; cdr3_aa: CSAPAQGAGTGELFF; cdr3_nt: TGCAGTGCCCCGGCACAGGGGGCCGGCACCGGGGAGCTGTTTTTT
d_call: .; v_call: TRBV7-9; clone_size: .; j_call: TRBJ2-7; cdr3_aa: CASSLSSQGYEQYF; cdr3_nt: TGTGCCAGCAGCTTATCTTCACAGGGCTACGAGCAGTACTTC
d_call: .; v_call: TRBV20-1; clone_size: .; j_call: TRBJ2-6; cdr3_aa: CSATEDGGSGANVLTF; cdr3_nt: TGCAGTGCTACCGAAGACGGGGGCTCTGGGGCCAACGTCCTGACTTTC
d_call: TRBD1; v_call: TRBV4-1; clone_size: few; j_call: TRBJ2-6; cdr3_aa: CASSTRDSLLPGANVLTF; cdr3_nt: TGCGCCAGCAGCACCCGGGACAGCCTCCTCCCTGGGGCCAACGTCCTGACTTTC
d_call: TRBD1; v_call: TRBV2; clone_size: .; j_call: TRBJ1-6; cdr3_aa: CASSWAAGQYNSPLHF; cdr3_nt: TGTGCCAGCAGTTGGGCCGCGGGACAGTATAATTCACCCCTCCACTTT
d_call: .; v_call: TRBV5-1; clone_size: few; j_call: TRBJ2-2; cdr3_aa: CASGIGTNTGELFF; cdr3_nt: TGCGCCAGCGGGATCGGAACTAACACCGGGGAGCTGTTTTTT
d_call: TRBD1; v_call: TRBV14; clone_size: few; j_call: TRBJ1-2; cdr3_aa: CASSQVRARGNGYTF; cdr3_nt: TGTGCCAGCAGCCAAGTACGGGCCAGGGGGAATGGCTACACCTTC
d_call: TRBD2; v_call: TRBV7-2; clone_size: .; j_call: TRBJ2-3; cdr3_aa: CAGSTPGGRDTQYF; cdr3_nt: TGTGCCGGCAGCACGCCGGGAGGGAGGGATACGCAGTATTTT
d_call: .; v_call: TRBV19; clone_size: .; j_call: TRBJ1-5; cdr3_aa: CASSIDLLGQSWISNQPQHF; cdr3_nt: TGTGCCAGTAGTATAGATCTCCTGGGCCAGAGTTGGATTAGCAATCAGCCCCAGCATTTT
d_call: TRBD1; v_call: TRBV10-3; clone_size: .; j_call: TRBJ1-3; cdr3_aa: CAISEKVDRGSDTIYF; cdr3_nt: TGTGCCATCAGTGAGAAAGTGGACAGGGGCTCCGACACCATATATTTT
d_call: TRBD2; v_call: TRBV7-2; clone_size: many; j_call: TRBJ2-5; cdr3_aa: CASSSRLADVGTQYF; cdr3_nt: TGTGCCAGCAGCTCCCGACTAGCCGACGTAGGGACCCAGTACTTC
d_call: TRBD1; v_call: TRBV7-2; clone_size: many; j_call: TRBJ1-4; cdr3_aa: CASRVGTAPNEKLFF; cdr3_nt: TGTGCCAGCAGAGTAGGGACAGCACCTAATGAAAAACTGTTTTTT
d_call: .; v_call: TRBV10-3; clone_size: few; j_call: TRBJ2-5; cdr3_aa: CATALGQETQYF; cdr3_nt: TGTGCCACTGCTCTGGGGCAAGAGACCCAGTACTTC
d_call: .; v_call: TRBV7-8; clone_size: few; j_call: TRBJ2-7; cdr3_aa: CASSLQLVRDEQYF; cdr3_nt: TGTGCCAGCAGCTTACAATTGGTCAGGGACGAGCAGTACTTC
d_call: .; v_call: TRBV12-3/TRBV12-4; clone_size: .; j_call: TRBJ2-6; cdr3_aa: CASTEGSGGSGTNVLTF; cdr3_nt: TGTGCCAGCACCGAAGGCTCAGGGGGGTCTGGGACCAACGTCCTGACTTTC
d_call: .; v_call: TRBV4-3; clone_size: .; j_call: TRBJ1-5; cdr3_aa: CASSQGKFQPQHF; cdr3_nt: TGCGCCAGCAGCCAAGGAAAGTTTCAGCCCCAGCATTTT
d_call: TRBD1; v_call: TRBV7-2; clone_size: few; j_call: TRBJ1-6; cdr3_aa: CASSPRGQGVSPLHF; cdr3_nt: TGTGCCAGCAGCCCCCGTGGACAGGGGGTTTCACCCCTCCACTTT
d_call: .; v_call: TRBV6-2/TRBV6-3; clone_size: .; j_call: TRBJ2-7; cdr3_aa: CASSYSWEGAEQYF; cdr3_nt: TGTGCCAGCAGTTACTCGTGGGAAGGTGCGGAGCAGTACTTC
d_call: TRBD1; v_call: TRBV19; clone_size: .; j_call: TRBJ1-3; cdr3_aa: CAWDRAAGNTIYF; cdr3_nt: TGTGCCTGGGACAGGGCAGCAGGAAACACCATATATTTT
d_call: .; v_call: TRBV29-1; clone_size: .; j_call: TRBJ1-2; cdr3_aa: CSHEGSYYGYTF; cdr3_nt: TGCAGCCATGAGGGATCGTATTATGGCTACACCTTC
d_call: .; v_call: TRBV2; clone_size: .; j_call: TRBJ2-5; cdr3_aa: CASNGVGSRQYF; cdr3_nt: TGTGCCAGCAATGGGGTAGGGTCCCGTCAGTACTTC
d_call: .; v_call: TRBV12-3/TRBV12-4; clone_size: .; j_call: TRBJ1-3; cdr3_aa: CASSSLGVRSGNTIYF; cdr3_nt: TGTGCCAGCAGTTCCCTTGGGGTTCGCTCTGGAAACACCATATATTTT
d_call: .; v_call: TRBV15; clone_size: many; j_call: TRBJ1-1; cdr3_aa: CATSPGPVGAFF; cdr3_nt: TGTGCCACCAGCCCCGGACCGGTGGGAGCTTTCTTT
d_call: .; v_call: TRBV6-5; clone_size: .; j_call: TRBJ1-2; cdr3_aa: CASSLSVRGTGYGYTF; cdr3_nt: TGTGCCAGCAGTTTATCCGTTCGGGGAACGGGCTATGGCTACACCTTC
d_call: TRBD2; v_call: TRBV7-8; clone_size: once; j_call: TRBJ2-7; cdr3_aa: CASSLGLAGEGPYEQYF; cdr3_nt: TGCGCCAGCAGCCTGGGACTAGCGGGAGAGGGGCCCTACGAGCAGTACTTC
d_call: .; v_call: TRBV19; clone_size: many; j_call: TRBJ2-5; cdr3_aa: CASRDDPTKETQYF; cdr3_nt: TGTGCCAGTAGGGATGACCCGACGAAGGAGACCCAGTACTTC
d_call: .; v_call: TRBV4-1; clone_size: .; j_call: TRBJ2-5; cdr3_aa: CASSQEARGGETQYF; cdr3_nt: TGTGCCAGCAGCCAAGAGGCCCGAGGTGGAGAGACCCAGTACTTC
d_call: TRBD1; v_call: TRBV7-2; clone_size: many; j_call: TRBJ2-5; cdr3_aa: CASGFLPGGDGETQYF; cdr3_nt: TGTGCCAGTGGGTTCCTCCCAGGGGGCGATGGAGAGACCCAGTACTTC
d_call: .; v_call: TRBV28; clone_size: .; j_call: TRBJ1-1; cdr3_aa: CASGRGGMNTEAFF; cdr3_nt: TGTGCCAGCGGGAGGGGCGGCATGAACACTGAAGCTTTCTTT
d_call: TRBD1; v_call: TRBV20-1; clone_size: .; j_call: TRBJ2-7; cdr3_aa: CSAREARGYYEQYF; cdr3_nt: TGCAGTGCTAGAGAGGCCAGGGGGTACTACGAGCAGTACTTC